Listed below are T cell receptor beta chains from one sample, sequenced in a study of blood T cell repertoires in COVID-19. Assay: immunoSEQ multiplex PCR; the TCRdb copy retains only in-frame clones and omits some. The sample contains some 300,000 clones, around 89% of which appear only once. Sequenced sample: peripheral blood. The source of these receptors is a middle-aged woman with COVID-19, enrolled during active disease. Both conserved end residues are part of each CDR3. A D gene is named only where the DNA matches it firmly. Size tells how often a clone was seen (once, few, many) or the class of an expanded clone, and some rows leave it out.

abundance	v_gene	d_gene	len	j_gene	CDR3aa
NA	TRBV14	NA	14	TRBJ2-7	CASSPGAGVYEQYF
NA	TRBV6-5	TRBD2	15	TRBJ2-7	CASRLLAGTIYEQYF
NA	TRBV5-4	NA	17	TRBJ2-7	CASSLTGRFSGFREQYF
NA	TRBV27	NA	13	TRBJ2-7	CASSLDPRVEQYF
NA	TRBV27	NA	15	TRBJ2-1	CASSPGSALYNEQFF
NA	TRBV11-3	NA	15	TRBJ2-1	CASSARPGEGDEQFF
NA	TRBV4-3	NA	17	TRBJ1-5	CASSQDWGGSSNQPQHF
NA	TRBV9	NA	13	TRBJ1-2	CASSVTHRVGYTF
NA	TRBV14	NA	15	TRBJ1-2	CASSQGELRDYGYTF
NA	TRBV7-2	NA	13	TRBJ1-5	CASSLSIGGPQHF
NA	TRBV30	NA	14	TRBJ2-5	CAWSVGQPGETQYF
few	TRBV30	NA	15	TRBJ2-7	CAWSLGQPATYEQYF
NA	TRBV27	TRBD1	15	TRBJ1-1	CASSRQGQGVAEAFF
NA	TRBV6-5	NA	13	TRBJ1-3	CASSYSEGGFIYF
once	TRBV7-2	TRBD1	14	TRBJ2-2	CASSLDRGPGELFF
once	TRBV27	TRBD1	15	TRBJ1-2	CASSNLGTGNYGYTF
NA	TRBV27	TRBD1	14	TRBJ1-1	CASSFYHGQGEAFF
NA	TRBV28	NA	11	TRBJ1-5	CASSSSRGRHF
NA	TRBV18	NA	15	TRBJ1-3	CASSLSGISGNTIYF
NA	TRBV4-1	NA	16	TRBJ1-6	CASSQEAGAWDSPLHF
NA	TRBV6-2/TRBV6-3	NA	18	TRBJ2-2	CASSWGGADGRDTGELFF
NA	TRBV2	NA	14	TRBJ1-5	CASSYGLGDQPQHF
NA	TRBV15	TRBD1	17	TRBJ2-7	CATSRDWGQALSYEQYF
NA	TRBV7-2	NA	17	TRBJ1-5	CASSPRGSAFSNQPQHF
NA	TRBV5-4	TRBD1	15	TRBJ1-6	CASSLGTGHNSPLHF
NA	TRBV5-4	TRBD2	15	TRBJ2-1	CASSPSGGGYNEQFF
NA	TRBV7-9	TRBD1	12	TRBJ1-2	CASSSTGGGYTF
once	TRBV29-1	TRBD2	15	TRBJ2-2	CSVRTSGPNTGELFF